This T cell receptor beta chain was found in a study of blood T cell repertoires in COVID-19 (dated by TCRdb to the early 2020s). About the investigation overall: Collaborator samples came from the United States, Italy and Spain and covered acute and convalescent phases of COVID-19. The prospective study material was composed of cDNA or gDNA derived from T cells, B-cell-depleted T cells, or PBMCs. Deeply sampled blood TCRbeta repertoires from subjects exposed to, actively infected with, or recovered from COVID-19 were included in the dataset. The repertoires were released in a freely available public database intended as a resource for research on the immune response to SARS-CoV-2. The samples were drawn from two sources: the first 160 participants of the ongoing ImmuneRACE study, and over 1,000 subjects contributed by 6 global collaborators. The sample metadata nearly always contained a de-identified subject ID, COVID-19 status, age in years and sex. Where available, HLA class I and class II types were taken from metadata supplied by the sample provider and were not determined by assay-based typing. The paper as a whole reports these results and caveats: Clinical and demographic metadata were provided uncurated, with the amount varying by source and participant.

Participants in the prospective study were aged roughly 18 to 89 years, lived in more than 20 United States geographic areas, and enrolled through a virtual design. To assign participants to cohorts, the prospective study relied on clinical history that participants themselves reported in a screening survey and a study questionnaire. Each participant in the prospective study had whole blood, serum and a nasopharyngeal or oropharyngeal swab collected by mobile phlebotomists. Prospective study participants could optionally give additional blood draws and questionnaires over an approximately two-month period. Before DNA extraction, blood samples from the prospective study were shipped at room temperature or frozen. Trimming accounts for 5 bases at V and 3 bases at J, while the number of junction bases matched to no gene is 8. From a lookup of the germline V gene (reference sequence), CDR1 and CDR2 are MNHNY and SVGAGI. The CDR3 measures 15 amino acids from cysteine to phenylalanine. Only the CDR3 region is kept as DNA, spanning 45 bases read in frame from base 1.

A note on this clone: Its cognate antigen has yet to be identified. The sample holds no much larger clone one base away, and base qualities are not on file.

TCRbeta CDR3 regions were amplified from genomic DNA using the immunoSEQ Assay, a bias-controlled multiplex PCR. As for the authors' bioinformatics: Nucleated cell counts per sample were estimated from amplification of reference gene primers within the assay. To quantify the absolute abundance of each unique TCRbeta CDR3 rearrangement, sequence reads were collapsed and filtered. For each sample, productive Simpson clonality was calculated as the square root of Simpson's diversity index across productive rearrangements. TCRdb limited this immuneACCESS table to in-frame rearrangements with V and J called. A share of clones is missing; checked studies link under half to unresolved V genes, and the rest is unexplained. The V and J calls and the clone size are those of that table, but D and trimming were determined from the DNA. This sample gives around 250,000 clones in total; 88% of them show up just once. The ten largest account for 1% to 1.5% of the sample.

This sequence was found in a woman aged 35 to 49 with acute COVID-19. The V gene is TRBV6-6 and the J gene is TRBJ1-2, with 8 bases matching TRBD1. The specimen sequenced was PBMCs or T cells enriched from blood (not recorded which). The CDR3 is CASSGQGLQDYGYTF. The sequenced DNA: TGTGCCAGCAGTGGACAGGGACTTCAGGACTATGGCTACACCTTC.